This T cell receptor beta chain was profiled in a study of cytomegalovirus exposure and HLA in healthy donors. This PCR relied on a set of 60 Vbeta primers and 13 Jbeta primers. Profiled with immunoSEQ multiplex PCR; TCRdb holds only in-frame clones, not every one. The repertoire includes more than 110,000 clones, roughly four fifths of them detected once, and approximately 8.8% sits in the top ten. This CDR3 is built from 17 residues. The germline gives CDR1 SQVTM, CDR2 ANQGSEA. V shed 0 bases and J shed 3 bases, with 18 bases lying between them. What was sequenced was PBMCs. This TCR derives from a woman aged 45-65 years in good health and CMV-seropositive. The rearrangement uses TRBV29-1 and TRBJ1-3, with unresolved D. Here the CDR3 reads CSVEDYAEAQNGNTIYF. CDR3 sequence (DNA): TGCAGCGTTGAAGATTACGCCGAGGCGCAAAATGGAAACACCATATATTTT.